This T cell receptor beta chain is drawn from a study of T-cell memory formation after mild COVID-19. Overall study context: TCR clustering was largely donor specific. Study-wide results and limits: Within pre-infection memory, some responding clones were found, suggesting cross-reactive memory joined. Second-wave clones with a day 37 peak had unconfirmed SARS-CoV-2 specificity. CD4/CD8 balance characterized clones contracting day 15 to 85, and CD4+ skew characterized later expanders.

As to this clonotype: The antigen is unknown.

Each CDR3 protein gets one entry after TCRdb re-called the 5' RACE reads with MiXCR. This table has roughly 130,000 distinct CDR3 sequences, about a sixth appearing once. CDR3 length: 13 residues. Germline assignment: CDR1 SGHRS and CDR2 YFSETQ. The V gene lost 3 bases and the J gene lost 6 bases, with 10 bases spanning the gap. The specimen was PBMCs or a T cell subset sorted from them (not recorded which). This TCR was sampled from a man aged 18 to 30 who had mild COVID-19 (a few samples of this study predate the infection). Cell type and time point are not known. The chain is built from TRBV5-1 and TRBJ2-4; a weak D match, TRBD2 (6 bases). The CDR3 nucleotides read TGCGCCAGCAGCTCCGGGAGACTAAACATTCAGTACTTC. Protein product: CASSSGRLNIQYF.